The following is a TCR beta chain sequence with its context. Antigen unknown. V was pared by 1 base and J by 5 bases, with 3 bases of the junction left unmatched. CDR1 is SQVTM, CDR2 ANQGSEA, per germline. This CDR3 has 13 amino acids. The sequencing template was cDNA reverse transcribed from extracted RNA. The assay was immunoSEQ multiplex PCR, and TCRdb's table has in-frame clones only and misses some. The sample consists of some 100,000 clones, 55% to 80% of them appearing once. This entry is derived from a study of CD8+ T cells in alopecia areata. Study observations and caveats: It was lesional scalp, especially alopecia totalis/universalis, that showed higher clonality than normal scalp.

Investigators sorted PBMCs to obtain both CD4+ and CD8+ T cells. The V and J genes are TRBV29-1 and TRBJ2-3, with 7 bases fitting TRBD2. Sequenced: CD4+ T cells sorted from blood. The receptor was derived from a human donor in good health. The CDR3 sequence: CSVEGGRGDTQYF. CDR3 in DNA: TGCAGCGTTGAAGGTGGGAGGGGAGATACGCAGTATTTT.